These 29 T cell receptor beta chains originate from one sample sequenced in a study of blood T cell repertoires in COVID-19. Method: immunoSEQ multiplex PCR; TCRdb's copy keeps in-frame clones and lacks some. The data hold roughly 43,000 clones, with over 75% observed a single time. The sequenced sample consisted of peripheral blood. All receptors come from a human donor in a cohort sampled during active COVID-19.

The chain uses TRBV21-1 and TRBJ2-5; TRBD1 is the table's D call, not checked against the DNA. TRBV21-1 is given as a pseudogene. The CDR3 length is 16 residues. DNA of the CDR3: TGTGCCAGCAGCACCCCTGGACAGGACATCCAAGAGACCCAGTACTTC. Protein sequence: CASSTPGQDIQETQYF.

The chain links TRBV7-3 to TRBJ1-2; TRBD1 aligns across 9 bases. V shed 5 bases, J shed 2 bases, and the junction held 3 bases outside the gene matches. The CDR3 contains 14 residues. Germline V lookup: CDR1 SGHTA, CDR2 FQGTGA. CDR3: CASSPDRGNYGYTF. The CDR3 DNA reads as TGTGCCAGCAGCCCCGACAGGGGGAACTATGGCTACACCTTC.

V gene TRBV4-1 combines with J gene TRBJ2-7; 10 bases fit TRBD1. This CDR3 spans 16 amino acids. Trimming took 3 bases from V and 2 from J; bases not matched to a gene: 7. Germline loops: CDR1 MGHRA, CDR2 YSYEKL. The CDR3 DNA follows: TGCGCCAGCAGCCAGGGATCCGGACAGGGGGCCTACGAGCAGTACTTC. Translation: CASSQGSGQGAYEQYF.

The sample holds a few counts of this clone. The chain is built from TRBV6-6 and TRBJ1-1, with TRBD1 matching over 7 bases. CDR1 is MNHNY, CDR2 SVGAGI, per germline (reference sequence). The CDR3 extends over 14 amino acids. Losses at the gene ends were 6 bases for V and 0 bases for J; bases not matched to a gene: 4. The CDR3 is CASSPDRVNTEAFF. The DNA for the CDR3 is TGTGCCAGCAGCCCTGACAGGGTGAACACTGAAGCTTTCTTT.

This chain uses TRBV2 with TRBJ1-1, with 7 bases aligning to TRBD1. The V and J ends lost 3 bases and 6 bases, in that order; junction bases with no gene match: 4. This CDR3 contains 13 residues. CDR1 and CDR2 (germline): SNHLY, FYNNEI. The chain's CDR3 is CASSDRGTAEAFF. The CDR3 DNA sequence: TGTGCCAGCAGTGACAGGGGGACAGCTGAAGCTTTCTTT.

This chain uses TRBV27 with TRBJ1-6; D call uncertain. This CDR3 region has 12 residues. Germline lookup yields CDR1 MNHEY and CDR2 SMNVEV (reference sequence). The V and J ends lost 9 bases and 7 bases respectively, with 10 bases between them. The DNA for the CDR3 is TGTGCCAGTGCCGGGAACAATTCACCCCTCCACTTT. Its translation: CASAGNNSPLHF.

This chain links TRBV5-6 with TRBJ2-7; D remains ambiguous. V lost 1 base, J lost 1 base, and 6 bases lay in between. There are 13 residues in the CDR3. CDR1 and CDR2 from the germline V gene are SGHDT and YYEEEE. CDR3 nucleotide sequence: TGTGCCAGCAGCTTGTTACAATCCTACGAGCAGTACTTC. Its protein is CASSLLQSYEQYF.

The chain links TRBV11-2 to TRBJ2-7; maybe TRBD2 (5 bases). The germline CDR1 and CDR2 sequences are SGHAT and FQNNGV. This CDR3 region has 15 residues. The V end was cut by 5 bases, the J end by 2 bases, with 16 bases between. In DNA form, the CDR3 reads TGTGCCAGCAGCCCCGGCCCGGGGAAGGCCTACGAGCAGTACTTC. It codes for CASSPGPGKAYEQYF.

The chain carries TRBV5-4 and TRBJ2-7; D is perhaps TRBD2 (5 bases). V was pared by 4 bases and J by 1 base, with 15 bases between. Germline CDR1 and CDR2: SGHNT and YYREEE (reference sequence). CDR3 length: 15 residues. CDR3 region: CASSPKTGKSYEQYF. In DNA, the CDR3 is TGTGCCAGCAGCCCGAAGACCGGGAAGTCCTACGAGCAGTACTTC.

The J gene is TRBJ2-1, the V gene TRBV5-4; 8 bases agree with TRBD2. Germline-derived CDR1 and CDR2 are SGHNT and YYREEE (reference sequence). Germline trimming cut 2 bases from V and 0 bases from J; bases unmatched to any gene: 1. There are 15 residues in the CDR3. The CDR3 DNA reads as TGTGCCAGCAGCTTTAGCGGGGCCTCCTACAATGAGCAGTTCTTC. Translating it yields CASSFSGASYNEQFF.

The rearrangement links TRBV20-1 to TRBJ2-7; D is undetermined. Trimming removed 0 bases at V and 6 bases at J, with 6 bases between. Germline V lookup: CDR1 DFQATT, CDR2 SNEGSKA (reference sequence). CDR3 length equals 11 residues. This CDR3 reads CSARDPGEQYF. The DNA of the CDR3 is TGCAGTGCTAGAGATCCGGGCGAGCAGTACTTC.

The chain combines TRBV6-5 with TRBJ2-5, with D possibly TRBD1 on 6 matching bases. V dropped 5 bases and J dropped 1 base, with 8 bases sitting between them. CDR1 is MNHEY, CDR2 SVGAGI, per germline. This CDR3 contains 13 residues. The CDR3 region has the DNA TGTGCCAGCAGTCTGGACAGCCAAGAGACCCAGTACTTC. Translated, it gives CASSLDSQETQYF.

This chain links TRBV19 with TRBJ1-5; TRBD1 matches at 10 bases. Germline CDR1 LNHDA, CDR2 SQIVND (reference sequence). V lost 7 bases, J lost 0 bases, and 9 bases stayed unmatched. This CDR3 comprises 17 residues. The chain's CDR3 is CASTRDRGQYSNQPQHF. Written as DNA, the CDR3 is TGTGCCAGTACACGGGACAGGGGACAATATAGCAATCAGCCCCAGCATTTT.

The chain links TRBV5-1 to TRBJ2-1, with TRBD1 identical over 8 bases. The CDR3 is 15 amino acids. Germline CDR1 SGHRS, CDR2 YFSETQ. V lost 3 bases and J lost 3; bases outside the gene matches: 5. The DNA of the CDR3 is TGCGCCAGCAGCTCTGGACAGGGTATCTACAATGAGCAGTTCTTC. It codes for CASSSGQGIYNEQFF.

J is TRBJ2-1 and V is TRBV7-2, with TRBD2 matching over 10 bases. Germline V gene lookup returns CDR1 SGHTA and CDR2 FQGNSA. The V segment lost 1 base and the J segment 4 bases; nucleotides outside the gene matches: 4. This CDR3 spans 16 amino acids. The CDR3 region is CASSLGGLAFYNEQFF. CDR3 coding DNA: TGTGCCAGCAGCTTAGGGGGACTAGCGTTTTACAATGAGCAGTTCTTC.

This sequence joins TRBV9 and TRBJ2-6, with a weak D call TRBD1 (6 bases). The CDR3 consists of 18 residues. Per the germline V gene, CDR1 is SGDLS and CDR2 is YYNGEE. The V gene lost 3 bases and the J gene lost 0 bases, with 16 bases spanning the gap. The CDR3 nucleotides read TGTGCCAGCAGCGGTGATACAGGGCCATACTCTGGGGCCAACGTCCTGACTTTC. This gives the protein CASSGDTGPYSGANVLTF.

The CDR3 reads CSVWDRKTSRTDTQYF. Here the CDR3 DNA reads TGCAGCGTTTGGGACAGGAAAACCTCTCGCACAGATACGCAGTATTTT. The rearrangement links TRBV29-1 to TRBJ2-3; 8 bases are a match to TRBD1. This CDR3 is built from 16 residues. Germline lookup yields CDR1 SQVTM and CDR2 ANQGSEA. Unmatched junction bases numbered 11, after V lost 5 bases and J lost 1 base.

The CDR3 region has the DNA TGTGCCAGCAGCCCGAAGCCAGCGGAAAAACTGTTTTTT. Its translation: CASSPKPAEKLFF. The chain uses TRBV7-8 and TRBJ1-4; D gene uncertain. This CDR3 contains 13 residues. Germline V lookup: CDR1 SGHVS, CDR2 FQNEAQ. V gave up 5 bases and J gave up 8 bases, with 12 bases separating them.

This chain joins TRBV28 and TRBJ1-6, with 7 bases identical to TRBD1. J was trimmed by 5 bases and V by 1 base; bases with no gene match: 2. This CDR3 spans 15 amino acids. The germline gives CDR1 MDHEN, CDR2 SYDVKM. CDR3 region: CASSLYGTDNSPLHF. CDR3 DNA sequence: TGTGCCAGCAGTTTATACGGGACAGATAATTCACCCCTCCACTTT.

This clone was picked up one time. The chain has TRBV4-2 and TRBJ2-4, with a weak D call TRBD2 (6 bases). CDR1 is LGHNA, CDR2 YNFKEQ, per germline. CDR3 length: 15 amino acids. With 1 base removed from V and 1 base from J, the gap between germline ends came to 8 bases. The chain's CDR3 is CASSQGRGAKNIQYF. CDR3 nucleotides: TGTGCCAGCAGCCAAGGTCGGGGGGCCAAAAACATTCAGTACTTC.

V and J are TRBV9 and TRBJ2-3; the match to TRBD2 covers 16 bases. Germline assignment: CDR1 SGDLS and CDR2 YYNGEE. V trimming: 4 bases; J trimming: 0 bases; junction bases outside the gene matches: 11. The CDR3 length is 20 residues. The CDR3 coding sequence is TGTGCCAGCAGCAAAAGGGGACTAGCGGGGGGGCGTGCTAGCACAGATACGCAGTATTTT. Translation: CASSKRGLAGGRASTDTQYF. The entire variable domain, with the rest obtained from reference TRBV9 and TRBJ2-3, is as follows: DSGVTQTPKHLITATGQRVTLRCSPRSGDLSVYWYQQSLDQGLQFLIQYYNGEERAKGNILERFSAQQFPDLHSELNLSSLELGDSALYFCASSKRGLAGGRASTDTQYFGPGTRLTVL.

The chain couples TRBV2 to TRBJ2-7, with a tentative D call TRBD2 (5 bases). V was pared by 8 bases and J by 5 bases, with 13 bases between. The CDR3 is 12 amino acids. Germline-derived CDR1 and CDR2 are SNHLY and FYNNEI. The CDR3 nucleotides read TGTGCCAGCGCCCCGGGAACTCACGAGCAGTACTTC. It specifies CASAPGTHEQYF.

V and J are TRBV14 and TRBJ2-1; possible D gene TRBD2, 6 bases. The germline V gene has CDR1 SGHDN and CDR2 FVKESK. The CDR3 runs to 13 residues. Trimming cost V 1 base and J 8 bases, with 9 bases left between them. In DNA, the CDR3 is TGTGCCAGCAGCCAAGGTAGCGGCGATGAGCAGTTCTTC. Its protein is CASSQGSGDEQFF.

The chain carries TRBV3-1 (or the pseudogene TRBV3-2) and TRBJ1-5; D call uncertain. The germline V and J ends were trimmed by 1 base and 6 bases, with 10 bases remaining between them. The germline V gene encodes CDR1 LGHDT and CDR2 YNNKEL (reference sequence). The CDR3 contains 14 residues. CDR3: CASSQVAGGQPQHF. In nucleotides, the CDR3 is TGTGCCAGCAGCCAAGTCGCGGGAGGTCAGCCCCAGCATTTT.

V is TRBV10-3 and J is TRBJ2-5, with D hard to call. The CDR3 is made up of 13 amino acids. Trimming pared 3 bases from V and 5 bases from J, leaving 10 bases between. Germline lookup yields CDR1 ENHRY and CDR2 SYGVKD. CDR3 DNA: TGTGCCATCAGTGAAGAACTTACGGAGACCCAGTACTTC. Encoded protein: CAISEELTETQYF.

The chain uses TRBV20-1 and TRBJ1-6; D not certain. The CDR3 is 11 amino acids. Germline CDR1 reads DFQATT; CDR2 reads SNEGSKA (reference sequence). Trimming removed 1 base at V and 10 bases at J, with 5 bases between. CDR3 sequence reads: CSARGGSPLHF. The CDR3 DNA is TGCAGTGCTAGAGGAGGCTCACCCCTCCACTTT.

CDR3 nucleotide sequence: TGCGCCAGCAGCCAGGTGGGCGGGGGGCTCACAGATACGCAGTATTTT. This codes for CASSQVGGGLTDTQYF. This chain joins TRBV5-1 and TRBJ2-3; 8 bases are shared with TRBD2. V was clipped by 4 bases and J by 2 bases; unmatched bases: 9. CDR1 is SGHRS and CDR2 is YFSETQ in the germline V gene. The length of the CDR3 is 16 residues.

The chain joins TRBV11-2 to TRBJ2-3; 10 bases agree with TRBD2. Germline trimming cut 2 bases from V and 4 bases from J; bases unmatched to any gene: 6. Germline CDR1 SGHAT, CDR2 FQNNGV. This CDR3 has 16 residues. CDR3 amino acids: CASSLTSSGGADTQYF. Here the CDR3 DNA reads TGTGCCAGCAGCTTAACATCTAGCGGGGGCGCAGATACGCAGTATTTT.

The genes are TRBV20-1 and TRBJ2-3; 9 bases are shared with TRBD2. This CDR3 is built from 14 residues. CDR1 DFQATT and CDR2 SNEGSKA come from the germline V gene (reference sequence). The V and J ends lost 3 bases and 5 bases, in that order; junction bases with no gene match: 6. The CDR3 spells CSASLAGPLDTQYF. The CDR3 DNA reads TGCAGTGCTAGTCTAGCGGGGCCCCTAGATACGCAGTATTTT.